A selection of T cell receptor beta chains follows, all from one sample in a study of T cell repertoires in aging, cancer and after chemotherapy. TCRdb redid the calling of the multiplex PCR reads with MiXCR, one entry per CDR3 protein. Among under 9,000 distinct CDR3 sequences listed, approximately 25% were seen once. Input material: blood. The receptors originated from a human donor with a blood cancer. Both conserved end residues are part of each CDR3. D genes are given only for firm matches.

d_gene	v_gene	CDR3aa
-	TRBV27	CASRGRRNTGELFF
TRBD1	TRBV18	CASSPRDREKGTEAFF
-	TRBV20-1	CSVRRNSYEQYF
TRBD1	TRBV19	CASRPGQGLYEQYF
-	TRBV27	CASSPRAPSVLQPQHF
TRBD1	TRBV29-1	CSVAMTGSEQYF
-	TRBV7-9	CASSRDGNLYGYTF
TRBD2	TRBV2	CASSVSGGTNTGELFF
TRBD2	TRBV11-2	CASSLGTSQPYNEQFF
TRBD1	TRBV7-2	CASSGSGGQSGNTIYF
TRBD1	TRBV5-1	CASSLGLTGVIQETQYF
-	TRBV7-9	CASSNGQKNTEAFF
TRBD2	TRBV18	CASSPGLAGVGTDTQYF
-	TRBV19	CASSIAGNEQFF
-	TRBV28	CASTLRMGQGPLGYTF
-	TRBV5-5	CASSYNLPGFGEGYTF
-	TRBV6-5	CASSPDSYNEQFF
-	TRBV12-3/TRBV12-4	CASSSGRSYGYTF
TRBD1	TRBV6-5	CASRSGTGGSNQPQHF
-	TRBV19	CASSMGVNEQFF
TRBD1	TRBV7-9	CASSGQGAGTDTQYF
TRBD1	TRBV20-1	CSAREQGWGSGELFF
TRBD2	TRBV7-3	CASSLGLAGGPREEQFF
-	TRBV6-5	CASSRITGTGGRRNSNQPQHF
TRBD1	TRBV18	CASSPPSQGAYEQYF
TRBD2	TRBV6-2/TRBV6-3	CASRRGLAAGELFF
TRBD2	TRBV5-6	CASSSLLAGGTDTQYF
-	TRBV15	CATSMNFPLNTEAFF
-	TRBV29-1	CSVEDGTPYEQYF
TRBD1	TRBV12-3/TRBV12-4	CASSPRDRGIPIPSTDTQYF
TRBD2	TRBV6-5	CASSYSPAGEPYEQYF
-	TRBV6-2/TRBV6-3	CASSYYSAVYEQYF
-	TRBV7-2	CASSLNRANTGELFF
-	TRBV19	CASSIGQNTGELFF
TRBD1	TRBV12-3/TRBV12-4	CASRPTGDGYGYTF
-	TRBV30	CAWSAMGLKIDGYTF
-	TRBV7-9	CSGVGVSRANVLTF
TRBD1	TRBV7-2	CASSSPDRGGGEQFF
-	TRBV7-6	CASSPGHNAFTDTQYF
TRBD1	TRBV6-4	CASSDGTGGADTQYF
-	TRBV19	CASSMGSPGELFF
TRBD1	TRBV18	CASSDPGTGGRLEQYF
-	TRBV5-4	CASSLGRDFFYEQYF
-	TRBV18	CASSPPGVTEAFF
-	TRBV12-3/TRBV12-4	CASSFLGRNEQFF
TRBD1	TRBV18	CASPGPGGISGANVLTF
TRBD2	TRBV19	CASTGPSGGALNFNEQFF
TRBD1	TRBV27	CASSTPQGAAGELFF
-	TRBV28	CASSLGITGANVLTF
TRBD1	TRBV12-3/TRBV12-4	CASSQGAGSTDTQYF